These 30 T cell receptor beta chains originate from one sample sequenced in a study of OX40 agonist ivuxolimab in advanced cancers. Sequencing used immunoSEQ multiplex PCR; TCRdb keeps in-frame clones, though not all of them. The table includes about 94,000 clones, roughly 89% detected once. The sample here was CD4+ or CD8+ T cells sorted from blood, taken in a trial of the OX40 agonist ivuxolimab. Receptors were obtained from an adult with an advanced solid tumor such as melanoma, head and neck, liver or kidney cancer.

The sample holds one count of this clone. The V call is TRBV7-2, the J call TRBJ2-5; tentatively, D is TRBD2 (6 bases). CDR3 length: 13 residues. Deletions cut 3 bases from V and 3 bases from J, with 8 bases between. Germline V lookup: CDR1 SGHTA, CDR2 FQGNSA. This chain's CDR3 is CASSFSGEETQYF. In nucleotides, the CDR3 is TGTGCCAGCAGCTTCTCGGGAGAAGAGACCCAGTACTTC. The variable domain in full, completed from reference TRBV7-2 and TRBJ2-5, reads GAGVSQSPSNKVTEKGKDVELRCDPISGHTALYWYRQSLGQGLEFLIYFQGNSAPDKSGLPSDRFSAERTGGSVSTLTIQRTQQEDSAVYLCASSFSGEETQYFGPGTRLLVL.

The genes are TRBV11-1 and TRBJ2-1, with D uncertain. V was shortened by 4 bases and J by 10 bases, with 11 bases between the two germline ends. CDR3 length: 12 amino acids. Per the germline V gene, CDR1 is SGHAT and CDR2 is FQDESV (reference sequence). CDR3 sequence (DNA): TGTGCCAGCAGCTCAACGGTCCACGAGCAGTTCTTC. Protein sequence: CASSSTVHEQFF.

The chain joins TRBV28 to TRBJ1-6; maybe TRBD1 (5 bases). The ends were cut back, 2 bases at V and 8 bases at J, with 7 bases in the middle. CDR3 length equals 13 residues. Germline loops: CDR1 MDHEN, CDR2 SYDVKM. The CDR3 protein is CASSLDRHSPLHF. The DNA for the CDR3 is TGTGCCAGCAGTTTAGACAGACATTCACCCCTCCACTTT.

This chain connects TRBV6-5 to TRBJ2-5; no clear D. This CDR3 has 11 residues. V dropped 6 bases and J dropped 7 bases, with 9 bases sitting between them. Germline-derived CDR1 and CDR2 are MNHEY and SVGAGI. The CDR3 DNA sequence: TGTGCCAGCAGCGACCTGCGGACCCAGTACTTC. The encoded protein is CASSDLRTQYF.

The chain uses TRBV6-1 and TRBJ1-4; D gene ambiguous. CDR1 MNHNS and CDR2 SASEGT come from the germline V gene. The CDR3 consists of 14 residues. V lost 1 base to trimming and J lost 6 bases, with 9 bases between them. The DNA of the CDR3 is TGTGCCAGCAGTGAAGGAAGATATGATGAAAAACTGTTTTTT. This translates into CASSEGRYDEKLFF.

The rearrangement links TRBV6-1 to TRBJ2-3; D not certain. CDR1 is MNHNS, CDR2 SASEGT, per germline. Trimming stripped 4 bases from V and 0 bases from J, with 11 bases between. There are 15 residues in the CDR3. As DNA, the CDR3 is TGTGCCAGCAGTGTTGTACAGTCTAGCACAGATACGCAGTATTTT. Encoded protein: CASSVVQSSTDTQYF.

The V gene is TRBV10-3, the J gene TRBJ2-7; D might be TRBD2 (6 bases). The CDR3 runs 15 residues. Germline V lookup: CDR1 ENHRY, CDR2 SYGVKD. V lost 2 bases, J lost 2 bases, and 13 bases lay in between. The CDR3 DNA follows: TGTGCCATCAGTGAGCCCCCGGGAGTCACCTACGAGCAGTACTTC. Encoded protein: CAISEPPGVTYEQYF.

The chain joins TRBV9 to TRBJ1-5, with D unclear. Germline V CDR1 and CDR2: SGDLS, YYNGEE. The length of the CDR3 is 15 residues. Trimming shortened V by 0 bases and J by 0 bases, and 7 bases separated the two germline ends. CDR3 DNA: TGTGCCAGCAGCGTAGACGGGTATAGCAATCAGCCCCAGCATTTT. Protein product: CASSVDGYSNQPQHF.

The chain uses TRBV10-3 and TRBJ2-2, with D unclear. The CDR3 has 12 residues. Trimming shortened V by 7 bases and J by 7 bases, and 10 bases separated the two germline ends. In germline, CDR1 is ENHRY, CDR2 SYGVKD. The DNA of the CDR3 is TGTGCCATCACGCCGAGAGTCGGGGAGCTGTTTTTT. Protein sequence: CAITPRVGELFF.

This chain links TRBV28 with TRBJ1-1; perhaps TRBD1 as D (5 bases). Between the trimmed V and J ends, which lost 8 bases and 5 bases, there was a span of 21 bases. This CDR3 comprises 15 residues. Germline V gives CDR1 MDHEN, CDR2 SYDVKM. The CDR3 nucleotides read TGTGCCAGCTCCTGGTCGGCAGGGCGGGGGACTGAAGCTTTCTTT. This sequence encodes CASSWSAGRGTEAFF. Variable domain in full (rest from reference TRBV28 and TRBJ1-1): DVKVTQSSRYLVKRTGEKVFLECVQDMDHENMFWYRQDPGLGLRLIYFSYDVKMKEKGDIPEGYSVSREKKERFSLILESASTNQTSMYLCASSWSAGRGTEAFFGQGTRLTVV.

This sequence joins TRBV5-1 and TRBJ1-2; 8 bases agree with TRBD1. V lost 2 bases, J lost 8 bases, and 11 bases stayed unmatched. This CDR3 has 15 amino acids. Germline CDR1 SGHRS, CDR2 YFSETQ. The CDR3 loop is CASSFRTGPEEGYTF. Written as DNA, the CDR3 is TGCGCCAGCAGCTTTAGGACAGGGCCTGAGGAGGGCTACACCTTC. The variable domain in full, completed from reference TRBV5-1 and TRBJ1-2, reads KAGVTQTPRYLIKTRGQQVTLSCSPISGHRSVSWYQQTPGQGLQFLFEYFSETQRNKGNFPGRFSGRQFSNSRSEMNVSTLELGDSALYLCASSFRTGPEEGYTFGSGTRLTVV.

The chain joins TRBV2 to TRBJ2-3, with 11 bases aligning to TRBD2. The germline V gene encodes CDR1 SNHLY and CDR2 FYNNEI. V lost 5 bases to trimming and J lost 1 base; unmatched junction nucleotides: 5. The CDR3 totals 16 residues. For the CDR3, the DNA is TGTGCCAGCAGTCAACTAGCGGGAGACCGCACAGATACGCAGTATTTT. Protein: CASSQLAGDRTDTQYF.

This clone appeared a single time. CDR3 DNA sequence: TGTGCCTGGAGTCCACGGACGGGACTAGCGGGCCTCACCGGGGAGCTGTTTTTT. This sequence encodes CAWSPRTGLAGLTGELFF. The chain has TRBV30 and TRBJ2-2; 12 bases match TRBD2. Per the germline V gene, CDR1 is GTSNPN and CDR2 is SVGIG (reference sequence). The CDR3 length is 18 residues. The V segment lost 2 bases and the J segment 4 bases; nucleotides outside the gene matches: 11.

The V and J genes are TRBV6-1 and TRBJ2-3, with TRBD2 identical over 10 bases. CDR1 and CDR2 from the germline V gene are MNHNS and SASEGT. V lost 6 bases, J lost 2 bases, and 5 bases stayed unmatched. This CDR3 has 15 amino acids. The CDR3 spells CASRALAGATDTQYF. DNA of the CDR3: TGTGCCAGCAGAGCCCTAGCGGGAGCCACAGATACGCAGTATTTT.

V gene TRBV5-1 combines with J gene TRBJ1-1; possible D gene TRBD1, 5 bases. The germline gives CDR1 SGHRS, CDR2 YFSETQ. The germline V and J ends were trimmed by 4 bases and 3 bases, with 13 bases remaining between them. This CDR3 comprises 14 residues. The CDR3 DNA reads TGCGCCAGCAGCCCCGGGGCGTTGGACACTGAAGCTTTCTTT. Translated: CASSPGALDTEAFF.

V gene TRBV27 combines with J gene TRBJ2-3, with D possibly being TRBD2 (5 bases). V lost 5 bases, J lost 7 bases, and 25 bases lay in between. This CDR3 is built from 17 residues. Per germline, CDR1 MNHEY and CDR2 SMNVEV (reference sequence). DNA for the CDR3: TGTGCCAGCAGTCCTAGCCCTACTGTAGTTGCGCCTTATACGCAGTATTTT. It codes for CASSPSPTVVAPYTQYF.

A word on this clone: One end of the junction varies from germline; a read error may be responsible. This chain uses TRBV4-1 with TRBJ1-3; D is undetermined. CDR1 and CDR2 (germline): MGHRA, YSYEKL. The CDR3 covers 14 residues. CDR3: CASGQRTVGNTIYF. In nucleotides, the CDR3 is TGCGCCAGCGGCCAAAGAACCGTTGGAAACACCATATATTTT.

This rearrangement joins TRBV11-2 to TRBJ2-1; 11 bases fit TRBD2. Germline V gene lookup returns CDR1 SGHAT and CDR2 FQNNGV. This CDR3 is built from 16 residues. V shed 5 bases, J shed 4 bases, and the junction held 7 bases outside the gene matches. CDR3 DNA sequence: TGTGCCAGCAGCGGACCGGGACTAGCGGTATACAATGAGCAGTTCTTC. Its translation: CASSGPGLAVYNEQFF.

This chain joins TRBV28 and TRBJ2-2; no clear D. Germline CDR1 is MDHEN and CDR2 is SYDVKM. The CDR3 is 14 residues long. V was trimmed by 2 bases and J by 8 bases, leaving 12 bases between them. CDR3 DNA: TGTGCCAGCAGTTTACAAGGGTTCTCGGGGGAGCTGTTTTTT. It yields the protein CASSLQGFSGELFF. Supplemented by reference TRBV28 and TRBJ2-2, the full variable domain reads DVKVTQSSRYLVKRTGEKVFLECVQDMDHENMFWYRQDPGLGLRLIYFSYDVKMKEKGDIPEGYSVSREKKERFSLILESASTNQTSMYLCASSLQGFSGELFFGEGSRLTVL.

The gene calls are TRBV6-6 and TRBJ2-7; TRBD1 is a possible D gene (7 bases). The CDR3 is made up of 15 amino acids. CDR1 is MNHNY, CDR2 SVGAGI, per germline (reference sequence). V lost 2 bases to trimming and J lost 3 bases, with 14 bases between them. CDR3 region: CASSYGGGRIYEQYF. DNA for the CDR3: TGTGCCAGCAGTTACGGAGGGGGCCGAATCTACGAGCAGTACTTC.

The chain has TRBV7-6 and TRBJ2-1; D is unresolved. Trimming took 4 bases from V and 7 from J, leaving 29 bases between them. The CDR3 sequence is 19 residues long. From germline, CDR1 is SGHVS and CDR2 FNYEAQ. CDR3 in amino acids: CASSSSSVRFADQRNEQFF. The CDR3 coding sequence is TGTGCCAGCAGCTCCAGCTCCGTGAGATTCGCGGACCAGAGGAATGAGCAGTTCTTC. Full variable domain (missing parts from reference TRBV7-6 and TRBJ2-1): GAGVSQSPRYKVTKRGQDVALRCDPISGHVSLYWYRQALGQGPEFLTYFNYEAQQDKSGLPNDRFSAERPEGSISTLTIQRTEQRDSAMYRCASSSSSVRFADQRNEQFFGPGTRLTVL.

The chain uses TRBV18 and TRBJ2-3; D is possibly TRBD2 (5 bases). Germline values: CDR1 KGHSH, CDR2 LQKENI. The CDR3 spans 15 residues. V shed 5 bases and J shed 3 bases, with 15 bases lying between them. CDR3 residues: CASSASTERTDTQYF. The DNA of the CDR3 is TGTGCCAGCTCAGCGTCAACGGAGCGGACAGATACGCAGTATTTT.

This rearrangement joins TRBV7-2 to TRBJ2-7; 13 positions match TRBD2. From germline, CDR1 is SGHTA and CDR2 FQGNSA. V shed 3 bases and J 6 bases; nucleotides not matched to a gene: 14. This CDR3 has 18 amino acids. CDR3 sequence (DNA): TGTGCCAGCAGCTTCCTGGGACTAGCGGGACAGATGAATGCCGAGCAGTACTTC. Residues: CASSFLGLAGQMNAEQYF.

The chain has TRBV5-5 and TRBJ1-5; D remains ambiguous. V gave up 4 bases and J gave up 3 bases, with 20 bases separating them. In germline, CDR1 is SGHKS, CDR2 YYEKEE (reference sequence). CDR3 length equals 17 residues. The CDR3 sequence: CASSVDVGRAYNQPQHF. CDR3 nucleotide sequence: TGTGCCAGCAGCGTAGATGTAGGCCGGGCCTACAATCAGCCCCAGCATTTT.

The chain has TRBV7-9 and TRBJ2-7; 8 bases align to TRBD1. The V gene end was trimmed by 1 base and the J gene end by 5 bases; junction bases not matched to a gene: 4. The CDR3 spans 14 residues. Germline lookup yields CDR1 SEHNR and CDR2 FQNEAQ (reference sequence). The CDR3 loop is CASSLGQGAHEQYF. The CDR3 DNA reads TGTGCCAGCAGCTTAGGTCAGGGGGCCCACGAGCAGTACTTC. The complete variable domain, with remaining parts taken from reference TRBV7-9 and TRBJ2-7, reads DTGVSQNPRHKITKRGQNVTFRCDPISEHNRLYWYRQTLGQGPEFLTYFQNEAQLEKSRLLSDRFSAERPKGSFSTLEIQRTEQGDSAMYLCASSLGQGAHEQYFGPGTRLTVT.

This rearrangement joins TRBV28 to TRBJ1-3; maybe TRBD1 (6 bases). Trimming took 1 base from V and 0 from J, leaving 19 bases between them. The CDR3 length is 19 residues. The germline CDR1 and CDR2 sequences are MDHEN and SYDVKM. For the CDR3, the DNA is TGTGCCAGCAGTTTATTACCCCTAACAGGGCAAAACTCTGGAAACACCATATATTTT. This gives the protein CASSLLPLTGQNSGNTIYF.

This clone occurred once. The chain has TRBV29-1 and TRBJ2-5, with TRBD2 matching over 10 bases. The CDR3 extends over 16 amino acids. In germline, CDR1 is SQVTM, CDR2 ANQGSEA. The junction had 9 bases not matched to a gene; V was cut back by 0 bases and J by 5 bases. The CDR3 DNA sequence: TGCAGCGTTGAAGATCCGCCTAGCGGGAGTTGGGAGACCCAGTACTTC. This gives the protein CSVEDPPSGSWETQYF.

This sequence joins TRBV5-4 and TRBJ2-5, with a tentative D call TRBD2 (6 bases). This CDR3 region has 14 residues. The V and J ends lost 2 bases and 2 bases respectively, with 10 bases between them. The V gene's germline CDR1 is SGHNT and CDR2 YYREEE (reference sequence). CDR3 in amino acids: CASSFRSGQETQYF. CDR3 coding DNA: TGTGCCAGCAGCTTTAGGAGCGGGCAAGAGACCCAGTACTTC.

The chain links TRBV7-6 to TRBJ2-1; 7 nucleotides agree with TRBD2. This CDR3 is built from 15 residues. The V gene's germline CDR1 is SGHVS and CDR2 FNYEAQ. Trimming at V came to 3 bases and at J to 2 bases, leaving 4 bases not matched to a gene. The CDR3 sequence is CASSFQRDAYNEQFF. The CDR3 DNA sequence: TGTGCCAGCAGCTTTCAGCGGGACGCCTACAATGAGCAGTTCTTC.

This chain uses TRBV5-6 with TRBJ2-7; D perhaps matches TRBD2 (6 bases). Germline-derived CDR1 and CDR2 are SGHDT and YYEEEE. V was shortened by 3 bases and J by 0 bases, with 19 bases between the two germline ends. This CDR3 comprises 17 residues. CDR3 sequence: CASSSGWVGDFSYEQYF. CDR3 DNA sequence: TGTGCCAGCAGCTCTGGGTGGGTAGGGGACTTCTCCTACGAGCAGTACTTC.